This TCR beta chain comes out of a study of tumor-infiltrating lymphocytes in glioblastoma multiforme. General observations from the study: RNA-based TCR sequencing may distort clone frequencies, since cells carry unequal TCR transcript numbers.

With regard to this clonotype: Antigen unknown. An end of the junction differs from the germline gene, which may be a read error.

Three nested ARM-PCR rounds with V-beta and C-beta primers built TCRB libraries. Input was 0.5 ug total RNA, reverse-transcribed with a C-beta primer. Unique molecular identifiers were not described for the libraries. TCRdb re-called the multiplex PCR reads through MiXCR, storing one row per CDR3 protein. The data show approximately 13,000 distinct CDR3 sequences, with about 66% seen just once and over 25% held by the top ten. Germline V gene sequence: CDR1 MNHNS, CDR2 SASEGT. The CDR3 has 14 amino acids. Sequencing was carried out using brain tumor tissue. V usage is TRBV6-1 and J usage is TRBJ1-6; the match to TRBD1 covers 8 bases. This TCR was sampled from a male donor with glioblastoma. CDR3 sequence: CVSSATGESSPLRF. The CDR3 region has the DNA TGTGTCAGCAGTGCGACAGGGGAAAGTTCACCCCTCCGCTTT.